A selection of T cell receptor beta chains follows, all from one sample in a study of blood T cell repertoires in COVID-19. The protocol was immunoSEQ multiplex PCR, while the TCRdb copy is restricted to in-frame clones and leaves out a portion. The sample carries approximately 81,000 clones, 91% recorded once. The source material was peripheral blood. The receptors derive from a woman aged 50 to 65 in a cohort sampled during active COVID-19. Both conserved end residues are part of each CDR3. The D gene is left open where the match is weak.

d_gene,v_gene,j_gene,len,CDR3aa,CDR3nt
NA,TRBV6-5,TRBJ1-6,14,CASQLDTFNSPLHF,TGTGCCAGTCAGTTGGACACTTTTAATTCACCCCTCCACTTT
NA,TRBV5-6,TRBJ2-6,14,CASSGESGANVLTF,TGTGCCAGCAGCGGGGAGTCTGGGGCCAACGTCCTGACTTTC
NA,TRBV9,TRBJ2-7,12,CASSGYTDEQYF,TGTGCCAGCAGCGGATATACGGACGAGCAGTACTTC
TRBD1,TRBV19,TRBJ1-2,13,CASTRDRGPGYTF,TGTGCCAGTACCCGGGACAGGGGTCCTGGCTACACCTTC
NA,TRBV30,TRBJ2-7,13,CAWRGGGGYEQYF,TGTGCCTGGCGAGGGGGGGGAGGCTACGAGCAGTACTTC
NA,TRBV29-1,TRBJ1-3,15,CSVNGEPYSGNTIYF,TGCAGCGTTAACGGGGAACCTTACTCTGGAAACACCATATATTTT
NA,TRBV11-1,TRBJ1-1,14,CASSLETGNTEAFF,TGTGCCAGCAGCTTAGAGACAGGGAACACTGAAGCTTTCTTT
TRBD1,TRBV27,TRBJ1-2,18,CASTHLGTGGVRAYGYTF,TGTGCCAGCACCCACCTCGGGACAGGGGGCGTCCGGGCCTATGGCTACACCTTC
NA,TRBV7-7,TRBJ2-5,13,CASSLFPGETQYF,TGTGCTAGCAGCTTATTTCCGGGGGAGACCCAGTACTTC
NA,TRBV28,TRBJ1-2,18,CASSPSGYRLLANYGYTF,TGTGCCAGCAGTCCCTCCGGGTATCGCCTCTTAGCTAACTATGGCTACACCTTC
NA,TRBV28,TRBJ1-2,11,CASSHSYGYTF,TGTGCCAGCAGCCACTCATATGGCTACACCTTC
NA,TRBV19,TRBJ1-1,15,CASSITGTPNTEAFF,TGTGCCAGTAGTATTACCGGGACTCCGAACACTGAAGCTTTCTTT